Each of the 8 T cell receptor beta chains below was sequenced from the same sample in a study of spatial heterogeneity in lung cancer. Documented time point: blood at routine non-recurrence follow-up after resection. TCRdb re-called the 5' RACE reads through MiXCR, storing one row per CDR3 protein. The sample comprises around 98,000 distinct CDR3 sequences, roughly 19% of which are singletons, and around a fifth rests with the top ten. The sequencing here drew on PBMCs, taken at follow-up. The receptors here all came from a male donor with early-stage non-small cell lung cancer.

This clonotype occurred a few times. The chain recombines TRBV5-1 with TRBJ2-7; 11 bases align to TRBD2. With V trimmed by 2 bases and J by 4 bases, 5 bases remained unmatched. Germline-derived CDR1 and CDR2 are SGHRS and YFSETQ. The CDR3 sequence is 15 residues long. CDR3 residues: CASSFSGLAEYEQYF. DNA for the CDR3: TGCGCCAGCAGCTTCTCGGGACTAGCGGAATACGAGCAGTACTTC.

This clonotype was recorded many times. CDR3 in amino acids: CAWSGQGGEQYV. CDR3 nucleotide sequence: TGTGCCTGGAGTGGACAGGGTGGCGAGCAGTACGTC. The rearrangement uses TRBV30 and TRBJ2-7; 7 nucleotides align to TRBD1. V was pared by 1 base and J by 6 bases, with 3 bases of the junction left unmatched. This CDR3 region has 12 residues. The germline CDR1 and CDR2 sequences are GTSNPN and SVGIG (reference sequence).

The rearrangement joins TRBV3-1 to TRBJ1-2; a possible D gene is TRBD1 (6 bases). V lost 4 bases and J lost 2, with 14 bases in between. From germline, CDR1 is LGHDT and CDR2 YNNKEL (reference sequence). This CDR3 comprises 15 residues. CDR3 region: CASSPGHRGNYGYTF. The DNA of the CDR3 is TGTGCCAGCAGCCCGGGACACCGGGGAAACTATGGCTACACCTTC.

This clonotype was seen only a few times. The chain couples TRBV12-3 or TRBV12-4 to TRBJ2-7; 7 bases line up with TRBD2. V shed 2 bases and J 2 bases; nucleotides not matched to a gene: 3. The length of the CDR3 is 14 residues. DNA for the CDR3: TGTGCCAGCAGTTTAAGCCTAGCGGCCTACGAGCAGTACGTC. This sequence encodes CASSLSLAAYEQYV.

V is TRBV20-1 and J is TRBJ1-2; tentative D call: TRBD1 (5 bases). CDR1 and CDR2 (germline): DFQATT, SNEGSKA (reference sequence). CDR3 length equals 12 residues. V was trimmed by 5 bases and J by 5 bases, leaving 12 bases between them. This CDR3 is CSAEAGGYGYTF. CDR3 nucleotides: TGCAGTGCTGAAGCGGGGGGATATGGCTACACCTTC.

This clonotype was seen a handful of times. This chain uses TRBV12-3 or TRBV12-4 with TRBJ2-1, with 12 positions matching TRBD2. This CDR3 has 16 amino acids. With 5 bases clipped from V and 8 bases from J, the junction kept 10 bases outside the gene matches. The CDR3 DNA follows: TGTGCCAGCAGTCCACTAGCGGGAGGCCCCGAGGATGAGCAGTTCTTC. Protein sequence: CASSPLAGGPEDEQFF.

A few counts support this clonotype. The chain has TRBV5-4 and TRBJ2-7; D is unclear. Per the germline V gene, CDR1 is SGHNT and CDR2 is YYREEE (reference sequence). The CDR3 runs to 16 residues. Trimming removed 4 bases from V and 2 bases from J, with 19 bases in between. CDR3 bases: TGTGCCAGCAGCCCTGCGTCCGGTCGAGTCGCCTACGAGCAGTACTTC. Its translation: CASSPASGRVAYEQYF.

The rearrangement uses TRBV6-5 and TRBJ2-2; 8 nucleotides align to TRBD1. The CDR3 length is 15 residues. The germline CDR1 and CDR2 sequences are MNHEY and SVGAGI. With 6 bases clipped from V and 3 bases from J, the junction kept 6 bases outside the gene matches. CDR3 bases: TGTGCCAGCAGCCAGACAGGGGTTCACACCGGGGAGCTGTTTTTT. Amino acid sequence: CASSQTGVHTGELFF.